These 7 T cell receptor beta chains share one sample of origin, sequenced in a study of T cells in women clearing cervical HPV infection. Sequencing was performed with immunoSEQ multiplex PCR; in TCRdb, only in-frame clones are kept and a portion is missing. The repertoire table contains about 22,000 clones. Material: blood buffy coat. The receptors stem from a woman aged 18-70 years with a cervical HPV16 infection that either progressed to CIN3+ or cleared (not recorded which).

Comment on this clone: The CDR3 goes on 3 residues after the read ends, and that part is filled in from the germline J gene. This chain joins TRBV6-2 or TRBV6-3 and TRBJ2-7, with 7 bases aligning to TRBD1. Germline loops: CDR1 MNHEY, CDR2 SVGEGT. This CDR3 comprises 14 residues. With 2 bases clipped from V and 3 bases from J, the junction kept 4 bases outside the gene matches. The chain's CDR3 is CASSYKGGSYEQYF. The covered CDR3 bases are TGTGCCAGCAGTTACAAAGGGGGCAGCTACGAG.

Remarks on this clone: The missing CDR3 end, 3 residues past where the read stops, is filled in from the germline J gene. The chain couples TRBV2 to TRBJ2-3, with 12 positions matching TRBD2. Germline CDR1 reads SNHLY; CDR2 reads FYNNEI. The CDR3 is made up of 17 amino acids. The CDR3 DNA, read in part, is TGTGCCAGCAGAGAAACTAGCGGGGGGATAATTAAAGAGACG. It specifies CASRETSGGIIKET. The whole CDR3 protein is CASRETSGGIIKETQYF.

Comments on this clone: The read finishes 3 residues shy of the CDR3 end, and the germline J gene is used to complete it. The chain recombines TRBV2 with TRBJ2-3; 13 bases align to TRBD2. V was pared by 6 bases and J by 6 bases, with 6 bases of the junction left unmatched. CDR1 and CDR2 (germline): SNHLY, FYNNEI. The CDR3 totals 15 residues. The DNA read from the CDR3 is TGTGCCAGCAGCGGACTAGCGGGGGCCAGGGATACG. This encodes CASSGLAGARDT. The full CDR3 sequence reads CASSGLAGARDTQYF.

Concerning this clone: The observed sequence ends 3 residues before the CDR3 terminus, with the missing tail filled in from the germline J gene. The V call is TRBV4-2, the J call TRBJ2-7, with TRBD1 matching 9 bases. CDR3 length equals 15 residues. V gave up 4 bases and J gave up 2 bases; unmatched junction bases: 6. Germline V gene data show CDR1 as LGHNA and CDR2 as YNFKEQ. The DNA read from the CDR3 is TGTGCCAGCAGCCGGGGGGGACAGGGAGCCTACGAG. Translating gives CASSRGGQGAYE. The CDR3 in full is CASSRGGQGAYEQYF.

For this clone: The read stops 3 residues short of the end of the CDR3; the missing end is completed from the germline J gene. The gene calls are TRBV30 and TRBJ1-2, with no clear D. V lost 2 bases and J 5 bases, leaving 9 bases between the germline ends. This CDR3 comprises 12 residues. Germline assignment: CDR1 GTSNPN and CDR2 SVGIG (reference sequence). CDR3 residues: CAWSSPAYGYTF. Incomplete CDR3 DNA: TGTGCCTGGAGTTCCCCAGCGTATGGC. Full variable domain (outside the CDR3, taken from reference TRBV30 and TRBJ1-2): SQTIHQWPATLVQPVGSPLSLECTVEGTSNPNLYWYRQAAGRGLQLLFYSVGIGQISSEVPQNLSASRPQDRQFILSSKKLLLSDSGFYLCAWSSPAYGYTFGSGTRLTVV.

On this clone itself: The read finishes 3 residues shy of the CDR3 end, and the germline J gene is used to complete it. The chain uses TRBV9 and TRBJ2-3, with D tentatively TRBD2 (7 bases). CDR1 and CDR2 from the germline V gene are SGDLS and YYNGEE. The V end lost 6 bases, the J end lost 2 bases, and 19 bases lay between the germline ends. The CDR3 extends over 16 amino acids. CDR3 residues: CASTQGPSGFTDTQYF. CDR3 bases read: TGTGCCAGCACCCAGGGGCCTAGCGGATTCACAGATACG.

A word on this clone: The DNA ends 3 residues before the CDR3 does, and the rest of the CDR3 is filled in from the germline J gene. The chain uses TRBV6-1 and TRBJ1-5, with D tentatively TRBD1 (5 bases). The CDR3 sequence is 15 residues long. The V gene lost 1 base and the J gene lost 3 bases, with 10 bases spanning the gap. Germline V gene sequence: CDR1 MNHNS, CDR2 SASEGT. CDR3 sequence reads: CASSEGGGYNQPQHF. CDR3 DNA, as far as it was read: TGTGCCAGCAGTGAAGGGGGGGGTTACAATCAGCCC.